One sample yielded the 26 T cell receptor beta chains listed below, sequenced in a study of T cell changes during pregnancy in multiple sclerosis. TCRdb keeps only in-frame clones here, not all; method: immunoSEQ multiplex PCR. The table shows 35,000 to 55,000 clones, with around 90% occurring only once. Material: peripheral blood, obtained in the second trimester of pregnancy. These receptors were taken from a female donor in good health, enrolled as a control in a pregnancy study.

V usage is TRBV18 and J usage is TRBJ2-2; a weak D match, TRBD2 (5 bases). The CDR3 is made up of 15 amino acids. CDR1 is KGHSH and CDR2 is LQKENI in the germline V gene. Deletions cut 6 bases from V and 3 bases from J, with 14 bases between. CDR3 loop: CASSRDGGYTGELFF. CDR3 DNA sequence: TGTGCCAGCTCCCGCGACGGAGGTTACACCGGGGAGCTGTTTTTT.

This clone was recorded once. The chain has TRBV5-1 and TRBJ1-2; 10 bases map to TRBD1. Germline values: CDR1 SGHRS, CDR2 YFSETQ. J gave up 6 bases and V 3 bases, and 5 bases lay outside the gene matches. The CDR3 has 14 amino acids. This chain's CDR3 is CASSWRGQGDGYTF. Written as DNA, the CDR3 is TGCGCCAGCAGCTGGAGAGGACAGGGGGATGGCTACACCTTC.

The J gene is TRBJ1-1, the V gene TRBV5-1, with D maybe TRBD1 (6 bases). Germline V lookup: CDR1 SGHRS, CDR2 YFSETQ. V lost 0 bases to trimming and J lost 2 bases, with 11 bases between them. CDR3 length: 15 residues. For the CDR3, the DNA is TGCGCCAGCAGCTTGGAGGCAGGGGTTAACACTGAAGCTTTCTTT. It specifies CASSLEAGVNTEAFF.

The chain employs TRBV27 and TRBJ1-4; D remains ambiguous. V lost 6 bases, J lost 0 bases, and 11 bases lay in between. This CDR3 spans 15 amino acids. CDR1 and CDR2 (germline): MNHEY, SMNVEV (reference sequence). CDR3 DNA sequence: TGTGCCAGCAGCTTCCGGAGGACAACTAATGAAAAACTGTTTTTT. It translates to CASSFRRTTNEKLFF. Full variable domain (missing parts from reference TRBV27 and TRBJ1-4): EAQVTQNPRYLITVTGKKLTVTCSQNMNHEYMSWYRQDPGLGLRQIYYSMNVEVTDKGDVPEGYKVSRKEKRNFPLILESPSPNQTSLYFCASSFRRTTNEKLFFGSGTQLSVL.

The chain uses TRBV13 and TRBJ1-4; tentative D call: TRBD1 (5 bases). The CDR3 is 15 amino acids. V was clipped by 3 bases and J by 8 bases, with 16 bases between them. CDR1 and CDR2 from the germline V gene are PRHDT and FYEKMQ (reference sequence). Here the CDR3 DNA reads TGTGCCAGCAGCTTCGGAGGCTGGGGGGGAGAAAAACTGTTTTTT. Amino acid sequence: CASSFGGWGGEKLFF.

This chain links TRBV4-3 with TRBJ1-1; D is unclear. This CDR3 is built from 16 residues. Germline CDR1 reads LGHNA; CDR2 reads YSLEER. V gave up 1 base and J gave up 1 base, with 13 bases separating them. CDR3 amino acids: CASSQVAGSRNTEAFF. DNA for the CDR3: TGCGCCAGCAGCCAAGTAGCGGGGTCTCGGAACACTGAAGCTTTCTTT.

The genes are TRBV7-7 and TRBJ2-1; possible D gene TRBD2, 5 bases. The CDR3 extends over 14 amino acids. CDR1 is SSHAT and CDR2 is FNYEAQ in the germline V gene (reference sequence). V gave up 5 bases and J gave up 9 bases, with 17 bases separating them. This chain's CDR3 is CASSRSLLASEQFF. The CDR3 DNA is TGTGCCAGCAGCCGATCCCTGCTAGCAAGTGAGCAGTTCTTC.

The chain joins TRBV6-5 to TRBJ2-7, with a possible D match to TRBD2 (6 bases). Germline assignment: CDR1 MNHEY and CDR2 SVGAGI. V lost 8 bases and J lost 8, with 13 bases in between. This CDR3 is built from 11 residues. The DNA of the CDR3 is TGTGCCAGCCGTAACGGAGGGAAGCAGTACTTC. It is translated as CASRNGGKQYF.

This clone was seen once. The rearrangement joins TRBV4-1 to TRBJ2-5; D perhaps matches TRBD1 (6 bases). Trimming took 4 bases from V and 5 from J, leaving 11 bases between them. Per the germline V gene, CDR1 is MGHRA and CDR2 is YSYEKL. The CDR3 contains 13 residues. The CDR3 DNA follows: TGCGCCAGCAGCCTAGGGGGTTGGGAGACCCAGTACTTC. This sequence encodes CASSLGGWETQYF.

The rearrangement uses TRBV5-4 and TRBJ2-5; the match to TRBD1 covers 10 bases. Germline assignment: CDR1 SGHNT and CDR2 YYREEE (reference sequence). V lost 4 bases, J lost 5 bases, and 8 bases stayed unmatched. The CDR3 runs to 15 residues. The CDR3 region is CASSRTGGLVETQYF. As DNA, the CDR3 is TGTGCCAGCAGCCGGACAGGGGGGCTCGTGGAGACCCAGTACTTC.

V is TRBV7-9 and J is TRBJ1-2; TRBD1 is a possible D gene (5 bases). This CDR3 region has 14 residues. The germline CDR1 and CDR2 sequences are SEHNR and FQNEAQ (reference sequence). Deletions cut 5 bases from V and 6 bases from J, with 16 bases between. This CDR3 reads CASSINNLGDGYTF. CDR3 bases: TGTGCCAGCAGCATAAACAATCTAGGGGATGGCTACACCTTC.

The chain employs TRBV30 and TRBJ2-3; possible D gene TRBD2, 6 bases. Germline V gene sequence: CDR1 GTSNPN, CDR2 SVGIG (reference sequence). CDR3 size: 15 residues. The germline V and J ends were trimmed by 0 bases and 2 bases, with 12 bases remaining between them. The DNA of the CDR3 is TGTGCCTGGAGTGTTGAGATAGCGGACACAGATACGCAGTATTTT. This translates into CAWSVEIADTDTQYF.

The rearrangement uses TRBV5-1 and TRBJ2-7, with D possibly TRBD1 on 5 matching bases. CDR1 and CDR2 from the germline V gene are SGHRS and YFSETQ. The CDR3 runs 13 residues. Trimming removed 0 bases at V and 5 bases at J, with 9 bases between. The CDR3 coding sequence is TGCGCCAGCAGCTTGGCAGGGTCCCACGAGCAGTACTTC. This encodes CASSLAGSHEQYF.

The chain joins TRBV15 to TRBJ1-2; tentatively, D is TRBD1 (5 bases). The CDR3 covers 16 residues. Between the trimmed V and J ends, which lost 0 bases and 4 bases, there was a span of 15 bases. Germline V gene sequence: CDR1 LNHNV, CDR2 YYDKDF (reference sequence). The CDR3 loop reads CATSRDSRGGGYGYTF. In DNA, the CDR3 is TGTGCCACCAGCAGAGATTCGAGGGGCGGGGGCTATGGCTACACCTTC.

The chain couples TRBV19 to TRBJ2-3, with TRBD1 as a possible D gene (6 bases). V was cut by 5 bases and J by 0 bases, with 15 bases left in between. Germline CDR1 LNHDA, CDR2 SQIVND (reference sequence). The CDR3 extends over 16 amino acids. This CDR3 is CASSPRDTASTDTQYF. The CDR3 DNA reads TGTGCCAGTAGTCCCCGGGACACGGCTAGCACAGATACGCAGTATTTT.

The V call is TRBV27, the J call TRBJ1-2; 8 bases fit TRBD1. CDR1 is MNHEY and CDR2 is SMNVEV in the germline V gene (reference sequence). The CDR3 is 14 amino acids. The trim removed 6 bases at V and 7 bases at J, leaving 10 bases unmatched. The CDR3 reads CASSPGQGPSGYTF. CDR3 sequence (DNA): TGTGCCAGCAGCCCTGGACAGGGCCCTAGTGGCTACACCTTC.

The chain links TRBV7-7 to TRBJ2-1; TRBD2 matches 12 bases. Per germline, CDR1 SSHAT and CDR2 FNYEAQ (reference sequence). Trimming took 1 base from V and 9 from J; bases not matched to a gene: 7. The CDR3 has 16 amino acids. CDR3 sequence: CASSLDPSGRASEQFF. CDR3 nucleotides: TGTGCCAGCAGCTTAGATCCTAGCGGGAGGGCCAGTGAGCAGTTCTTC.

V is TRBV14 and J is TRBJ2-5, with 8 nucleotides matching TRBD2. Germline V gene lookup returns CDR1 SGHDN and CDR2 FVKESK. This CDR3 contains 19 residues. V trimming: 0 bases; J trimming: 5 bases; junction bases outside the gene matches: 17. The CDR3 protein is CASSQDWGLEPIFGETQYF. The CDR3 coding sequence is TGTGCCAGCAGCCAAGATTGGGGACTAGAACCCATCTTCGGCGAGACCCAGTACTTC.

This clone was counted a single time. The chain uses TRBV13 and TRBJ1-2, with D perhaps matching TRBD1 (6 bases). CDR3 length: 15 amino acids. The V and J ends lost 0 bases and 4 bases respectively, with 12 bases between them. Germline-derived CDR1 and CDR2 are PRHDT and FYEKMQ (reference sequence). Written as DNA, the CDR3 is TGTGCCAGCAGCTTAGGGACAGGACAACCCTATGGCTACACCTTC. Its translation is CASSLGTGQPYGYTF.

The rearrangement links TRBV29-1 to TRBJ1-2; 7 nucleotides line up with TRBD1. CDR3 length: 11 amino acids. CDR1 and CDR2 from the germline V gene are SQVTM and ANQGSEA. V dropped 7 bases and J dropped 6; count of bases not matched to a gene: 5. Here the CDR3 DNA reads TGCAGCGGAGACAGGGCCGATGGCTACACCTTC. Residues: CSGDRADGYTF.

The J gene is TRBJ2-7, the V gene TRBV27; the D gene is possibly TRBD1 (6 bases). Looked up from germline, CDR1 is MNHEY and CDR2 is SMNVEV (reference sequence). The germline V and J ends were trimmed by 8 bases and 9 bases, with 17 bases remaining between them. The CDR3 consists of 12 residues. The CDR3 spells CASSSGGNGQYF. In DNA form, the CDR3 reads TGTGCCAGCTCTTCTGGGGGCAACGGGCAGTACTTC.

This chain connects TRBV18 to TRBJ1-1, with D possibly being TRBD1 (5 bases). Germline V gene sequence: CDR1 KGHSH, CDR2 LQKENI. Trimming cost V 2 bases and J 0 bases, with 10 bases left between them. This CDR3 region has 15 residues. The CDR3, as DNA: TGTGCCAGCTCACCAGGAAGGGGAATGAACACTGAAGCTTTCTTT. Translating it yields CASSPGRGMNTEAFF. The variable domain in full, completed from reference TRBV18 and TRBJ1-1, reads NAGVMQNPRHLVRRRGQEARLRCSPMKGHSHVYWYRQLPEEGLKFMVYLQKENIIDESGMPKERFSAEFPKEGPSILRIQQVVRGDSAAYFCASSPGRGMNTEAFFGQGTRLTVV.

This chain joins TRBV7-9 and TRBJ2-1; a possible D gene is TRBD2 (6 bases). The CDR3 is 19 amino acids. Trimming stripped 4 bases from V and 0 bases from J, with 22 bases between. The germline V gene has CDR1 SEHNR and CDR2 FQNEAQ (reference sequence). The CDR3 nucleotides are TGTGCCAGCAGCTACCCGAAAGGGGCGGGATTGAGCTCCTACAATGAGCAGTTCTTC. It codes for CASSYPKGAGLSSYNEQFF.

This clone was seen more than once but under ten times. The genes are TRBV6-5 and TRBJ1-1, with a tentative D call TRBD1 (6 bases). CDR1 MNHEY and CDR2 SVGAGI come from the germline V gene. The CDR3 is 15 residues long. V lost 5 bases to trimming and J lost 5 bases, with 18 bases between them. The CDR3 protein is CASSPILGGGTEAFF. CDR3 nucleotide sequence: TGTGCCAGCAGTCCCATCCTTGGGGGCGGAACTGAAGCTTTCTTT.

This chain uses TRBV7-9 with TRBJ1-4, with D uncertain. V shed 5 bases and J shed 3 bases, with 10 bases lying between them. The V gene's germline CDR1 is SEHNR and CDR2 FQNEAQ (reference sequence). The CDR3 contains 14 residues. The CDR3 DNA reads TGTGCCAGCAGCCCCCTCCCGGCTAATGAAAAACTGTTTTTT. Amino acid sequence: CASSPLPANEKLFF.

In this sample, this clone turned up once. This chain joins TRBV20-1 and TRBJ2-1, with TRBD2 matching 7 bases. Germline trimming cut 8 bases from V and 7 bases from J; bases unmatched to any gene: 5. Germline V gives CDR1 DFQATT, CDR2 SNEGSKA (reference sequence). The CDR3 has 11 residues. The CDR3, as DNA: TGCAGTTCCCTTAGCGGGAATGAGCAGTTCTTC. It translates to CSSLSGNEQFF.